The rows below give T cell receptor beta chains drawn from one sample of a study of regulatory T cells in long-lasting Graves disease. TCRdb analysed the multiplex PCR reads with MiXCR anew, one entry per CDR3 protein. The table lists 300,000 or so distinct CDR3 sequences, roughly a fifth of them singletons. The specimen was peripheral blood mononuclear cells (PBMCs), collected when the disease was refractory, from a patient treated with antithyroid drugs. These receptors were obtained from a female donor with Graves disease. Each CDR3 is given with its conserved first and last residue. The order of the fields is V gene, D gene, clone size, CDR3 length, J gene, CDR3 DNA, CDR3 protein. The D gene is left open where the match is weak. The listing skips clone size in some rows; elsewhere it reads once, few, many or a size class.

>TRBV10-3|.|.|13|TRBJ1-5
TGTGCCATCAGTCGACAGAAGGATCAGCCCCAGCATTTT
CAISRQKDQPQHF
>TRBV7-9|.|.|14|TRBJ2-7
TGTGCCAGCAGCCAGGGGGCGGGAGCCTACGAGCAGTACTTC
CASSQGAGAYEQYF
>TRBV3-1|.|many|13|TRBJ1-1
TGTGCCAGCAGCCAAGTCGAGAACACTGAAGCTTTCTTT
CASSQVENTEAFF
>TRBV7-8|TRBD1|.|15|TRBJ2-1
TGTGCCAGCAGCTTATGGACAGGGTATGACAATGAGCAGTTCTTC
CASSLWTGYDNEQFF
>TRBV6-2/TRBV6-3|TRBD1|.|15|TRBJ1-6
TGTGCCAGCAGATCCGGGACAGGGGCTTACTCACCCCTCCACTTT
CASRSGTGAYSPLHF
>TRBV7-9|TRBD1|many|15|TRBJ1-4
TGTGCCAGCAGCTCCCGGGACAGGGGATATGAAAAACTGTTTTTT
CASSSRDRGYEKLFF
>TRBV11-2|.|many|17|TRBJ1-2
TGTGCCAGCAGCCTCATGAGCCGGACCGCTCTTAACTATGGCTACACCTTC
CASSLMSRTALNYGYTF
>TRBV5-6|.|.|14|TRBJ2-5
TGTGCCAGCAGCTTGGAGGACGGCCCGGGGACCCAGTACTTC
CASSLEDGPGTQYF
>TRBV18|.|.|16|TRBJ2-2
TGTGCCAGCTCACCAAAGGTTGCGGTGAACACCGGGGAGCTGTTTTTT
CASSPKVAVNTGELFF
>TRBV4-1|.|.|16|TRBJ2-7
TGCGCCAGCAGCCAAGTTCACTTGGTTGGGGGCAACGAGCAGTACTTC
CASSQVHLVGGNEQYF
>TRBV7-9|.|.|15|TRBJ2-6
TGTGCCAGCAGCCCCCCGGACTCTGGGGCCAACGTCCTGACTTTC
CASSPPDSGANVLTF
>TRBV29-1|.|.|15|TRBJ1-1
TGCAGCGTTGATAGCCAGGGCGACCAGAACACTGAAGCTTTCTTT
CSVDSQGDQNTEAFF
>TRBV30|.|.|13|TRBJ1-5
TGTGCCTGGTCAGGGAGCTCAGGGCAGCCCCAGCATTTT
CAWSGSSGQPQHF
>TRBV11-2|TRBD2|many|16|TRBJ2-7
TGTGCCAGCAGCCCCCCCGGGACTAGCGGCTCCTACGAGCAGTACTTC
CASSPPGTSGSYEQYF
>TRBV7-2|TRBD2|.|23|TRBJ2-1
TGTGCCAGCAGCTTAGACCGACCTCTAAGACTAGCGGGGGGGGTTGGCTCCTACAATGAGCAGTTCTTC
CASSLDRPLRLAGGVGSYNEQFF
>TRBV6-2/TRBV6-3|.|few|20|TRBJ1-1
TGTGCCAGCAGTTATGGTGAGAGGGGCCGGGACCTGCCCCCAAACGGGGAAGCTTTCTTT
CASSYGERGRDLPPNGEAFF
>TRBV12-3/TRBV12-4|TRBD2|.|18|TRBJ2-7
TGTGCCAGCAGCTCAAAAGCGAGCGGGGGGGCCGCCTCCTACGAGCAGTACTTC
CASSSKASGGAASYEQYF
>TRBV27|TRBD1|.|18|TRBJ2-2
TGTGCCAGCAGTGCCTATTGGCTCCGGGACAGACACACCGGGGAGCTGTTTTTT
CASSAYWLRDRHTGELFF
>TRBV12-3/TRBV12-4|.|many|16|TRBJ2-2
TGTGCCAGCAGTTTAGCGCGTCCTGGGATCACCGGGGAGCTGTTTTTT
CASSLARPGITGELFF
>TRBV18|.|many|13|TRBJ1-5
TGTGCCAGCTCACCACAGAGTAATCAGCCCCAGCATTTT
CASSPQSNQPQHF
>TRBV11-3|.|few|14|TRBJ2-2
TGTGCCAGCAGCTTACGGGGGCTCGGCGGGGAGCTGTTTTTT
CASSLRGLGGELFF
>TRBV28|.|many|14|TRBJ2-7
TGTGCCAGCAGTTCCCCGGACAGCTCCTACGAGCAGTACTTC
CASSSPDSSYEQYF
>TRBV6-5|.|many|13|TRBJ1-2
TGTGCCAGCAGTTACACCCCGGGGATGGGCTACACCTTC
CASSYTPGMGYTF
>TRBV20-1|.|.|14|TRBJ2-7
TGCAGTGTCCGGGGGCTACAGGGAAGCGACGAGCAGTACTTC
CSVRGLQGSDEQYF
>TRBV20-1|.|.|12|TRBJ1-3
TGCAGTGCTAGGGATACCCAGAACACCATATATTTT
CSARDTQNTIYF
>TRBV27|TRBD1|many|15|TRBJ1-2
TGTGCCAGCAGTTTATCAGGGGGCAGAATATCCGGCTACACCTTC
CASSLSGGRISGYTF
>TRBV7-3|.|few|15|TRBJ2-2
TGTGCCAGCAGCTTACTGGCGGGTTACACCGGGGAGCTGTTTTTT
CASSLLAGYTGELFF
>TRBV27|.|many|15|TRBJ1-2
TGTGCCAGCAGTCAAATGCCTGGGGGCTTCGATGGCTACACCTTC
CASSQMPGGFDGYTF
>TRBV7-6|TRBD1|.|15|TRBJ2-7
TGTGCCAGCAGCCGAGGGACAGGGTGGACCTACGAGCAGTACTTC
CASSRGTGWTYEQYF
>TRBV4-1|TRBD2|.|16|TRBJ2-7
TGCGCCAGCAGCCAAGATAGGCTAGCGGGAGTGCCCGAGCAGTACTTC
CASSQDRLAGVPEQYF
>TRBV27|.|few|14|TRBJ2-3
TGTGCCAGCAGTCCCCGGGGGAGCACAGATACGCAGTATTTT
CASSPRGSTDTQYF
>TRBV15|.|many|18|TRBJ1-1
TGTGCCACCAGGCGTCCGGGACTCACCTCCCAACCGAACACTGAAGCTTTCTTT
CATRRPGLTSQPNTEAFF
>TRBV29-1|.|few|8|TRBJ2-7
TGCAGCCCCTTAGAGCAGTACTTC
CSPLEQYF
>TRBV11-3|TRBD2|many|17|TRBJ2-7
TGTGCCAGCAGCCCCGGGACTAGCGGGTACAACACCTACGAGCAGTACTTC
CASSPGTSGYNTYEQYF
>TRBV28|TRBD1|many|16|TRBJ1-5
TGTGCCAGCAGTGACCGGGACAGTTATAGCAATCAGCCCCAGCATTTT
CASSDRDSYSNQPQHF
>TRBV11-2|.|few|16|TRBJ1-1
TGTGCCAGCAGCCATAAGGTCGGGCAGGACTTCACTGAAGCTTCCTTT
CASSHKVGQDFTEASF
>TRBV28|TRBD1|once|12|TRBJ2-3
TGTGCCATCACAGGGGCGGCAGATACGCAGTATTTT
CAITGAADTQYF
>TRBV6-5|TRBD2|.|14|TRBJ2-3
TGTGCCAGCAGTTACTGGGGGGGGGCAGATACGCAGTATTTT
CASSYWGGADTQYF
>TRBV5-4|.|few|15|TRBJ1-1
TGTGCCAGCAGCTCTGGGGGGTGGACGAACACTGAAGCTTTCTTT
CASSSGGWTNTEAFF
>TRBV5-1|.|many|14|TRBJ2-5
TGCGCCAGCAGCCCCGGGTTGGCCCAAGAGACCCAGTACTTC
CASSPGLAQETQYF
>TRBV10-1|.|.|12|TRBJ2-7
TGCGCCAGCAGGGACGGGTTCTACGAGCAGTACTTC
CASRDGFYEQYF
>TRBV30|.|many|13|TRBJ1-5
TGTGCCTGGAGTCACAGGGCCAATCAGCCCCAGCATTTT
CAWSHRANQPQHF